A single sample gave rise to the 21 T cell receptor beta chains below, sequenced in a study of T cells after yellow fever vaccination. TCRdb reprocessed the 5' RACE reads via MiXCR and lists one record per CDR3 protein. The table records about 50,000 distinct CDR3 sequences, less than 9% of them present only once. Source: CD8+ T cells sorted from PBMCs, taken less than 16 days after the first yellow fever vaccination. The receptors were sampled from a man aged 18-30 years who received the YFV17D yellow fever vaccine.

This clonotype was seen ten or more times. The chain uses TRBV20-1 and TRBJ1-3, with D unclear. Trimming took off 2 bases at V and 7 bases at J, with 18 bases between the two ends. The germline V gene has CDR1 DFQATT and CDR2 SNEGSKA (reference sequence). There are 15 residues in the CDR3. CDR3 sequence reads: CSARPDGEWRNTIYF. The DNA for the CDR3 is TGCAGTGCTAGACCCGACGGGGAGTGGCGCAACACCATATATTTT.

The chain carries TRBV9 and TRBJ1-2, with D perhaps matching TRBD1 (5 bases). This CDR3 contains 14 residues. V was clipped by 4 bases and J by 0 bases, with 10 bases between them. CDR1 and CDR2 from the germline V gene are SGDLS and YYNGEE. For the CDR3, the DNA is TGTGCCAGCAGCTTGTCAGGGCCTAACTATGGCTACACCTTC. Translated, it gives CASSLSGPNYGYTF.

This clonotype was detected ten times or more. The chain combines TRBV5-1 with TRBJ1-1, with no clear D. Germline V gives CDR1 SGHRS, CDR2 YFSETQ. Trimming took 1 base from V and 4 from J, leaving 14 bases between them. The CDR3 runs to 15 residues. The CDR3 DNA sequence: TGCGCCAGCAGCTTGACCCCTCGGGAGGCCACTGAAGCTTTCTTT. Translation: CASSLTPREATEAFF.

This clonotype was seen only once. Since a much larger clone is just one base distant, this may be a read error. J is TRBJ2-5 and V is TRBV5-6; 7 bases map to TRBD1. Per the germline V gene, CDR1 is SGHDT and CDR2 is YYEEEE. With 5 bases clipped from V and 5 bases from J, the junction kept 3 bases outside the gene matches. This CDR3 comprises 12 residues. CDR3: CASRTGSETQYF. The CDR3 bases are TGTGCCAGCAGGACAGGGAGCGAGACCCAGTACTTC.

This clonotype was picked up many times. Here the CDR3 DNA reads TGTGCCAGCAGTTACGGAAGACAGGGTAGAGGAGAGACCCAGTACTTC. Translated, it gives CASSYGRQGRGETQYF. V usage is TRBV6-5 and J usage is TRBJ2-5, with 7 positions matching TRBD1. In germline, CDR1 is MNHEY, CDR2 SVGAGI. The CDR3 length is 16 residues. J lost 4 bases, V lost 2 bases, and 10 bases had no gene match.

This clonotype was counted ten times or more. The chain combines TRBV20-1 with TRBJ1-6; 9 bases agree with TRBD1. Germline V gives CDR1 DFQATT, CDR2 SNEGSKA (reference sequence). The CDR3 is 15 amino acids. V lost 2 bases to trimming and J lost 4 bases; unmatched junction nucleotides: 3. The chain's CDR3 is CSARSDRGYNSPLHF. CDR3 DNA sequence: TGCAGTGCTAGATCGGACAGGGGTTATAATTCACCCCTCCACTTT.

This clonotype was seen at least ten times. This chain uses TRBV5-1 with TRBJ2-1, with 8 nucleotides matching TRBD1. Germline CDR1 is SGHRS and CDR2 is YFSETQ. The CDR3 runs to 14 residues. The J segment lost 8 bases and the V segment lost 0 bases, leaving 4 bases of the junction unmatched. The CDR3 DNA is TGCGCCAGCAGCTTGGAGGCAGGGGGCGATGAGCAGTTCTTC. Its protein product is CASSLEAGGDEQFF.

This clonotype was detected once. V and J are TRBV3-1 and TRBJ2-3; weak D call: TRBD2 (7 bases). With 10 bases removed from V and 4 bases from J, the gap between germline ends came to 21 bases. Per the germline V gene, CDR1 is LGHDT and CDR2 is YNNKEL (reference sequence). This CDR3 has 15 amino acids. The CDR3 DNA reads TGTGCCACCTGCCAAGATAGGGGGGGTCCAGATACGCAGTATTTT. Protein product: CATCQDRGGPDTQYF.

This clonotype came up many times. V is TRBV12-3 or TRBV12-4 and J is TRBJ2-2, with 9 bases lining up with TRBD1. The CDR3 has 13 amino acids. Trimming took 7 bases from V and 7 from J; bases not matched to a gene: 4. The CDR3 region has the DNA TGTGCCAGCAAGACAGGGGGGTTCGGGGAGCTGTTTTTT. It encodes CASKTGGFGELFF.

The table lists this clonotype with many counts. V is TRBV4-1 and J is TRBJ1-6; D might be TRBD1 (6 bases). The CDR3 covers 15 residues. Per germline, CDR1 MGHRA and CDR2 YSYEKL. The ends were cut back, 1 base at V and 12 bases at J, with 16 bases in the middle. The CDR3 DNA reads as TGCGCCAGCAGCCAAGGCACAGGGTTCATCGGACCCCTCCACTTT. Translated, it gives CASSQGTGFIGPLHF.

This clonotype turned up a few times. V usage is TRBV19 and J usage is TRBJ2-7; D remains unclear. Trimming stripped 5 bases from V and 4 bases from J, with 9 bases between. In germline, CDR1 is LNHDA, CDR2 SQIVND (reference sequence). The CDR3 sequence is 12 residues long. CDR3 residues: CASSSSDYEQYF. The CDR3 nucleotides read TGTGCCAGTAGTTCGTCCGATTACGAGCAGTACTTC.

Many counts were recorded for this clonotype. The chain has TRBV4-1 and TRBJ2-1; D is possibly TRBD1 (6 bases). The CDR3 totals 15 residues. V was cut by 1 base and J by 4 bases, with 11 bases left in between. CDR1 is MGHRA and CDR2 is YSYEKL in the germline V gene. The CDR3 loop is CASSQADSKYNEQFF. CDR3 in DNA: TGCGCCAGCAGCCAAGCGGACAGCAAATACAATGAGCAGTTCTTC.

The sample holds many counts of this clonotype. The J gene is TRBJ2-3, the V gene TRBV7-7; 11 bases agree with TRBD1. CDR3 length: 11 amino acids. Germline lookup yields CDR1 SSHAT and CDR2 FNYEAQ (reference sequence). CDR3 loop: CAVGTGGTQYF. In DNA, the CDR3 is TGTGCTGTCGGGACAGGGGGGACGCAGTATTTT.

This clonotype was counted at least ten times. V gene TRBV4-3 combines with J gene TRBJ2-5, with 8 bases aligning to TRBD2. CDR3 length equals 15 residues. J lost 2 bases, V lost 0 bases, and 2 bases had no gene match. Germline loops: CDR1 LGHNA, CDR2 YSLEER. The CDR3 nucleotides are TGCGCCAGCAGCCAAGATCGGGGGGGTCAAGAGACCCAGTACTTC. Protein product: CASSQDRGGQETQYF.

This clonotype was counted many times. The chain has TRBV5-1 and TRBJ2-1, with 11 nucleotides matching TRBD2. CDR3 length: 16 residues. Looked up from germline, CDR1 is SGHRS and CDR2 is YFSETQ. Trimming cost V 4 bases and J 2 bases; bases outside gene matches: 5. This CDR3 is CASSLTSGGTYNEQFF. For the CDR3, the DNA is TGCGCCAGCAGCCTAACTAGCGGGGGAACCTACAATGAGCAGTTCTTC.

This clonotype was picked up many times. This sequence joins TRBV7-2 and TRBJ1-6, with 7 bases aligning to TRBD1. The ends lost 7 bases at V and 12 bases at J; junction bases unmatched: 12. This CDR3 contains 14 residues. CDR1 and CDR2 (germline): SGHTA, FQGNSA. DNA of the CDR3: TGTGCCAGCACCCAGGGGGGGGGCCACGGACCCCTCCACTTT. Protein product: CASTQGGGHGPLHF.

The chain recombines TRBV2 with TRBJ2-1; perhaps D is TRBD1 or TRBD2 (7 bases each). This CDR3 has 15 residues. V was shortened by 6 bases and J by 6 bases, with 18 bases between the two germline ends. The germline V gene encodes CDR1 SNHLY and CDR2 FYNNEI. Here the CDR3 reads CASSEWLRGGNEQFF. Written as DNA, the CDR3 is TGTGCCAGCAGCGAGTGGCTCAGGGGGGGCAATGAGCAGTTCTTC.

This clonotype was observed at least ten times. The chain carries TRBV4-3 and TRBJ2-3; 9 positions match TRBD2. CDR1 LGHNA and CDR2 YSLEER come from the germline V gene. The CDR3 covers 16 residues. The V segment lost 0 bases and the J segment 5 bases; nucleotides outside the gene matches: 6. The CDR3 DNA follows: TGCGCCAGCAGCCAAGACGTAGCGGGGGTGGGAGATACGCAGTATTTT. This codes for CASSQDVAGVGDTQYF.

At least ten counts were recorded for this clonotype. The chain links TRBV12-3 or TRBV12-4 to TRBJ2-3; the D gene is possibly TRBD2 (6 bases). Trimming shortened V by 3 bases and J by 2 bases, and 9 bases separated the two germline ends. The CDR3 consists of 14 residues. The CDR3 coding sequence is TGTGCCAGCAGTTTGCTAGCGTTCACAGATACGCAGTATTTT. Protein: CASSLLAFTDTQYF.

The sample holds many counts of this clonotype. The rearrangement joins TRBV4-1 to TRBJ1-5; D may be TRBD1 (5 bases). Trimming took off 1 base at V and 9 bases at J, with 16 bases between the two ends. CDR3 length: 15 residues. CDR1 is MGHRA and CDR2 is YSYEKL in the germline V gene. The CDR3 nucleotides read TGCGCCAGCAGCCAAGTGGAAGGGGCGGTATGGCCCCAGCATTTT. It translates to CASSQVEGAVWPQHF.

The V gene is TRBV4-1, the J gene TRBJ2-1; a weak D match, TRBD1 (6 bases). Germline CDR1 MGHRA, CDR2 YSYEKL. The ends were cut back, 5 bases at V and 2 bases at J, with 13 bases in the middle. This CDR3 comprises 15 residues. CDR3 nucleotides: TGCGCCAGCAGCACCGGAACAGGGCCCTACAATGAGCAGTTCTTC. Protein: CASSTGTGPYNEQFF.